A selection of T cell receptor beta chains follows, all from one sample in a study of regulatory T cells in long-lasting Graves disease. In TCRdb, the multiplex PCR reads were re-called with MiXCR into one record per CDR3 protein. The data show 350,000 to 400,000 distinct CDR3 sequences, with 15% to 17% seen just once and about 20% held by the top ten. The material sequenced was peripheral blood mononuclear cells (PBMCs), taken at new diagnosis, from a patient treated with antithyroid drugs. The source of these receptors is a female donor with Graves disease. Both conserved end residues are part of each CDR3. The D gene is left open where the match is weak. Where a row states a size, it is once, few, many or the class of an expanded clone; other rows omit it.

d_call,j_call,v_call,clone_size,cdr3_aa,cdr3_nt
TRBD2,TRBJ2-7,TRBV28,.,CASSFLSGRASYEQYF,TGTGCCAGCAGTTTTCTCAGCGGGAGGGCCTCCTACGAGCAGTACTTC
.,TRBJ1-2,TRBV27,.,CASSLYGGNGYTF,TGTGCCAGCAGTTTGTATGGGGGGAACGGCTACACCTTC
.,TRBJ1-1,TRBV12-3/TRBV12-4,few,CASSYKATPGVNTEAFF,TGTGCCAGCAGTTACAAGGCCACTCCGGGAGTTAACACTGAAGCTTTCTTT
.,TRBJ1-2,TRBV5-6,few,CASSSSQLDGYTF,TGTGCCAGCAGTTCGTCACAGCTTGATGGCTACACCTTC
.,TRBJ1-1,TRBV9,many,CASSVSPHLNTEAFF,TGTGCCAGCAGCGTATCCCCCCACCTGAACACTGAAGCTTTCTTT
.,TRBJ2-1,TRBV3-1,.,CASSQDLTPRYRNEQFF,TGTGCCAGCAGCCAAGATCTGACCCCACGTTATCGGAATGAGCAGTTCTTC
.,TRBJ1-2,TRBV29-1,many,CSVEEKWDATNYGYTF,TGCAGCGTTGAAGAAAAGTGGGACGCAACTAACTATGGCTACACCTTC
.,TRBJ2-2,TRBV6-5,.,CASSYSGNTGELFF,TGTGCCAGCAGTTACTCGGGGAACACCGGGGAGCTGTTTTTT
.,TRBJ2-2,TRBV30,.,CAWSEVIGTGELFF,TGTGCCTGGAGTGAAGTAATTGGGACCGGGGAGCTGTTTTTT
TRBD1,TRBJ2-7,TRBV6-2/TRBV6-3,.,CASGDSYISYEQYF,TGTGCCAGCGGGGACAGCTACATCTCCTACGAGCAGTACTTC
.,TRBJ2-7,TRBV10-3,few,CAISEFEREYSYEQYF,TGTGCCATCAGTGAGTTCGAACGGGAGTACTCCTACGAGCAGTACTTC
.,TRBJ2-2,TRBV7-9,many,CASSPPIDRTGELFF,TGTGCCAGCAGTCCACCAATAGATAGGACCGGGGAGCTGTTTTTT
TRBD2,TRBJ2-7,TRBV29-1,many,CSARVLAGNYEQYF,TGCAGCGCCCGAGTACTAGCGGGTAACTACGAGCAGTACTTC
.,TRBJ2-2,TRBV5-1,.,CASSLDWGTGELFF,TGCGCCAGCAGCTTGGATTGGGGGACCGGGGAGCTGTTTTTT
.,TRBJ1-3,TRBV12-3/TRBV12-4,few,CASSSRGGRGNTMYF,TGTGCCAGCAGTTCGCGGGGTGGTAGGGGAAACACCATGTATTTT
.,TRBJ1-2,TRBV12-3/TRBV12-4,many,CASSPGSSGGYTF,TGTGCCAGCAGTCCCGGGAGCTCCGGGGGCTACACCTTC
.,TRBJ2-1,TRBV27,many,CASSLTPYNEQFF,TGTGCCAGCAGTTTAACACCCTACAATGAGCAGTTCTTC
TRBD1,TRBJ1-2,TRBV20-1,many,CSAPGQGEYGYTF,TGCAGTGCTCCAGGACAGGGGGAGTATGGCTACACCTTC
TRBD2,TRBJ2-3,TRBV9,many,CASSRVPGLPTDTQYF,TGTGCCAGCAGCCGCGTACCGGGACTACCTACAGATACGCAGTATTTT
TRBD2,TRBJ2-1,TRBV20-1,many,CSAENSGLNEQFF,TGCAGTGCTGAAAATAGCGGGCTAAATGAGCAGTTCTTC
.,TRBJ1-4,TRBV5-1,.,CASSFQNHEKLFF,TGCGCCAGCAGCTTCCAGAACCATGAAAAACTGTTTTTT
.,TRBJ1-1,TRBV19,many,CASSIGGSTTEAFF,TGTGCCAGTAGTATAGGGGGGAGTACCACTGAAGCTTTCTTT
TRBD2,TRBJ2-5,TRBV11-1,.,CASSRAGDYITQYF,TGTGCCAGCAGCCGAGCGGGGGACTACATTACCCAGTACTTC
.,TRBJ1-6,TRBV12-3/TRBV12-4,many,CASSLDVWLYSPLHF,TGTGCCAGCAGTTTAGACGTTTGGTTGTATTCACCCCTCCACTTT
.,TRBJ1-1,TRBV18,many,CASSPFEAFF,TGTGCCAGCTCACCCTTTGAAGCTTTCTTT
.,TRBJ1-2,TRBV13,few,CASSNTGFGYTF,TGTGCCAGCTCGAATACGGGCTTTGGCTACACCTTC
.,TRBJ2-5,TRBV28,many,CASSLFNQETQYF,TGTGCCAGCAGTTTATTTAACCAAGAGACCCAGTACTTC
.,TRBJ2-1,TRBV9,many,CASNTAGGGEQFF,TGTGCCAGCAACACGGCCGGAGGTGGTGAGCAGTTCTTC
TRBD2,TRBJ2-7,TRBV5-1,many,CASSFSAGTYEQYF,TGCGCCAGCAGTTTCTCAGCGGGAACGTACGAGCAGTACTTC
.,TRBJ1-4,TRBV12-3/TRBV12-4,many,CASSPRGQKLFF,TGTGCCAGCAGTCCCAGGGGTCAAAAACTGTTTTTT
TRBD1,TRBJ2-7,TRBV7-2,many,CASSPRRGQGNEQYF,TGTGCCAGCAGCCCCAGGCGGGGACAGGGGAACGAGCAGTACTTC
.,TRBJ1-6,TRBV24-1,many,CATPTGTIYSPLHF,TGTGCCACCCCTACCGGGACAATTTATTCACCCCTCCACTTT
.,TRBJ1-2,TRBV18,.,CASSPRGAGYGYTF,TGTGCCAGCTCACCACGTGGCGCAGGCTATGGCTACACCTTC
.,TRBJ2-7,TRBV7-9,.,CASSLELVGTYEQYF,TGTGCCAGCAGCTTAGAATTAGTCGGAACCTACGAGCAGTACTTC
.,TRBJ1-2,TRBV25-1,.,CASSDQGHGYTF,TGTGCCAGCAGTGACCAAGGGCATGGCTACACCTTC
.,TRBJ1-3,TRBV11-2,many,CAGRRDSGNTIYF,TGTGCCGGCCGCAGGGACTCTGGAAACACCATATATTTT
TRBD2,TRBJ2-1,TRBV27,.,CASSLGLAGDNEQFF,TGTGCCAGCAGTCTTGGACTAGCGGGGGACAATGAGCAGTTCTTC
.,TRBJ2-2,TRBV5-4,few,CASSPVRGARTGELFF,TGTGCCAGCAGCCCGGTTCGGGGGGCCAGGACCGGGGAGCTGTTTTTT
.,TRBJ2-2,TRBV7-3,.,CASSSPARHTGELFF,TGTGCCAGCAGCTCGCCGGCCCGGCACACCGGGGAGCTGTTTTTT
.,TRBJ1-5,TRBV24-1,many,CATSAYQGQPQHF,TGTGCCACCAGTGCCTATCAGGGTCAGCCCCAGCATTTT
.,TRBJ1-2,TRBV6-5,many,CASSYSGLGNYGYTF,TGTGCCAGCAGTTACTCCGGTCTGGGGAACTATGGCTACACCTTC
.,TRBJ2-2,TRBV6-4,.,CASSDSSGEKHTGELFF,TGTGCCAGCAGTGACTCCTCAGGGGAGAAGCACACCGGGGAGCTGTTTTTT
.,TRBJ2-1,TRBV6-1,many,CASKPSYNEQFF,TGTGCCAGCAAGCCCTCCTACAATGAGCAGTTCTTC
.,TRBJ1-1,TRBV7-9,many,CASSPWDLNTEAFF,TGTGCCAGCAGCCCCTGGGACCTAAACACTGAAGCTTTCTTT
TRBD1,TRBJ1-1,TRBV9,many,CASRPTGPSTEAFF,TGTGCCAGCAGACCGACAGGGCCAAGCACTGAAGCTTTCTTT
.,TRBJ2-3,TRBV15,.,CATSKGSTDTQYF,TGTGCCACCAGTAAGGGTTCGACAGATACGCAGTATTTT
.,TRBJ2-1,TRBV6-5,many,CASSYFFLGDRSSYNEQFF,TGTGCCAGCAGTTACTTCTTTTTGGGGGACCGCAGCTCCTACAATGAGCAGTTCTTC
TRBD1,TRBJ1-4,TRBV25-1,.,CATMGQYGKLFF,TGTGCCACCATGGGACAGTACGGAAAACTGTTTTTT
.,TRBJ2-1,TRBV20-1,many,CSAPFYNEQFF,TGCAGTGCTCCCTTCTACAATGAGCAGTTCTTC
TRBD2,TRBJ2-2,TRBV12-5,.,CASGSRGLAGGIGELFF,TGTGCTAGTGGTTCTCGCGGACTAGCGGGAGGAATCGGGGAGCTGTTTTTT
TRBD1,TRBJ2-5,TRBV27,many,CASRQRGQVGQETQYF,TGTGCCAGCAGACAAAGGGGACAGGTTGGCCAAGAGACCCAGTACTTC
.,TRBJ1-3,TRBV18,few,CASSPEVGSGNTIYF,TGTGCCAGCTCACCAGAGGTTGGGAGTGGAAACACCATATATTTT
.,TRBJ2-1,TRBV6-1,.,CASRYGQSSYNEQFF,TGTGCCAGCAGATATGGACAGAGCTCCTACAATGAGCAGTTCTTC
TRBD2,TRBJ2-5,TRBV20-1,many,CSAPWTSEAQETQYF,TGCAGTGCCCCTTGGACTAGCGAGGCACAAGAGACCCAGTACTTC
.,TRBJ2-1,TRBV5-1,.,CASSPIGYNEQFF,TGCGCCAGCAGCCCGATCGGCTACAATGAGCAGTTCTTC
TRBD1,TRBJ1-5,TRBV19,many,CASSSGRGGVQPQHF,TGTGCCAGTAGTTCAGGAAGAGGGGGCGTTCAGCCCCAGCATTTT
TRBD2,TRBJ2-2,TRBV12-5,.,CASGLGQRGNTGELFF,TGTGCCAGTGGTTTAGGCCAGCGGGGAAACACCGGGGAGCTGTTTTTT
TRBD2,TRBJ2-1,TRBV2,many,CASSGRLAEYNEQFF,TGTGCCAGCAGTGGACGACTAGCGGAATACAATGAGCAGTTCTTC
.,TRBJ2-2,TRBV7-3,many,CASSLAGANTGELFF,TGTGCCAGCAGCTTAGCGGGCGCGAACACCGGGGAGCTGTTTTTT